This T cell receptor (beta chain) was sequenced during a study of response to subunit inactivated influenza vaccine. The junction had 14 bases not matched to a gene; V was cut back by 5 bases and J by 9 bases. This CDR3 region has 16 residues. Germline V gene data show CDR1 as SGHNT and CDR2 as YENEEA. TCRdb re-analysed the RT-PCR reads in MiXCR, keeping a single row per CDR3 protein. Of about 540,000 distinct CDR3 sequences in the sample, roughly 15% are singletons; the top ten hold approximately 10%. This TCR derives from a man aged 45-60 years who received an inactivated influenza vaccine. The sample consisted of PBMCs from blood, taken 11 to 12 days after vaccination. The V gene is TRBV11-3, the J gene TRBJ2-1, with 9 bases matching TRBD2. CDR3 nucleotide sequence: TGTGCCAGCAGCCCTACAGGGACTAGCCAAATCACTGAGCAGTTCTTC. The encoded protein is CASSPTGTSQITEQFF.